The sequence of this T cell receptor (beta chain) was determined in a study of blood T cells in healthy people across ages (dated by TCRdb to 2015 to 2017). For the wider study: In model experiments, roughly one uniquely barcoded TCR beta cDNA molecule per two T cells was captured by template switching. To track age-related changes in TCR beta repertoire diversity, the study relied on deep sequencing normalized with unique cDNA molecular identifiers. Donors were grouped into four age groups: young (average roughly 16 years), middle-aged (around 39), aged (roughly 67) and long-lived (over 80). To avoid experimental bias, donors of different ages were spread randomly across the sequencing lanes. Two additional independent replicas of 1 million unique cDNA reads from the same blood draw were analyzed for two donors (one aged 18 to 30 and one aged 80 or older).

This clonotype was detected a few times. Its cognate antigen has yet to be identified. No per-base quality is available; no much larger clone lies one base away. From the cysteine through the phenylalanine, the CDR3 covers 11 amino acids. Only the CDR3 region is kept as DNA, spanning 33 bases read in frame from base 1. The junction shows trimming of 2 bases on V and 9 bases on J, plus 5 bases between the germline ends. CDR1 and CDR2 were assigned from the germline V gene as SGHNT and YENEEA. The paper's findings and limits, for the study overall: Compared with the aged group, the long-lived group had more naive CD4+ T cells, fewer expanded clones and increased TCR diversity, suggesting age selection. Conclusive comparison of naive and antigen-experienced compartments was prevented by the profiling of bulk unsorted PBMCs. The CMV infection status of donors was not known, potentially confounding age-related changes in expanded clonotypes. Observed TCR beta diversity per million T cells fell roughly linearly with age, and a significant reduction was already apparent by age about 43. There was a strong correlation between observed TCR beta diversity and the percentage of naive T cells measured by flow cytometry. Estimates of total diversity from one million sequenced T cells were regarded as lower bounds and underestimates.

The 35 to 40 donors, aged 6 to 90 years, were systemically healthy Caucasian individuals from Russia. Around 10 milliliters of peripheral blood were collected from each donor into EDTA-treated Vacutainer tubes. Ficoll-Paque density-gradient centrifugation was used to isolate PBMCs, with at least 6 million per sample. Total RNA, at least 5 micrograms per sample, was extracted from PBMCs with Trizol reagent. For every donor, flow cytometry on a PBMC aliquot measured the percentage of naive CD45RAhigh/CD27high T cells. The library was generated by 5' RACE. Instrument on record: Illumina HiSeq 2500. A second PCR of roughly 7 to 12 cycles was run with a J-beta primer mix and a sample-barcoded 5' primer. A unique molecular identifier was introduced onto each TCR beta cDNA molecule by a template-switch 5' adaptor carrying 12 random nucleotides. Each sample yielded at least 2.5 million CDR3-containing paired-end reads. All of the RNA was converted into first-strand cDNA using the Mint cDNA synthesis kit, with a TRBC-specific oligonucleotide serving as the primer. Following uracil-DNA glycosylase treatment, all cDNA underwent a first 18-cycle PCR with the universal primers M1SS and BC2_uni_R. Processing in the source paper ran as follows. For normalization, 1 million high-quality reads were randomly selected from each sample, with every read carrying a distinct molecular identifier. Reads sharing molecular identifiers were discarded rather than binned into consensus sequences. CDR3 identification, clonotype clustering and error correction used MiTCR with a Q25 quality threshold and the strictest error-elimination algorithm. A nonparametric unseen species model with Euler transformation was used to estimate lower-bound total TCR beta diversity. The raw public reads went through TCRdb reprocessing: fastp at Q25, MiXCR clone calling, in-frame beta chains kept. Rows are combined by CDR3 protein, so each entry shows the most common genes and DNA. For this entry, the V and J calls and clone size follow TCRdb and not the study's own pipeline. This sample has roughly 500,000 distinct CDR3 sequences in its table, and about 26% of those were observed once. The ten most abundant clones make up 15% to 20% of the sample.

The sample consisted of blood. The TCR comes from a woman aged 70-85 years in good health. The V and J segments used are TRBV11-3 and TRBJ2-1; no D segment can be confidently identified. The DNA reads as follows: TGTGCCAGCAGCTTATGGGGTGAGCAGTTCTTC. The resulting protein is CASSLWGEQFF.